The entry below describes one TCR beta chain. The antigen this receptor binds is unknown. Per-base quality was not reported, and no clone a single base away is much larger than it. The data originate from a study of T-cell memory formation after mild COVID-19 (dated by TCRdb to about 2021). At the level of the whole study: TCR sequence clusters from the two donors were largely donor specific. Two young, previously healthy adult volunteers made up the cohort, one male and one female. T-cell clones expanding and contracting after mild COVID-19 in two donors were tracked by longitudinal TCRalpha and TCRbeta repertoire sequencing.

Clipping removes 6 bases from V and 4 bases from J, with 10 as the unmatched junction base count. The CDR3 measures 15 amino acids from cysteine to phenylalanine. Of the read, only the CDR3 DNA is kept; its 45 bases are in frame from base 1. CDR1 and CDR2, per the germline V gene, are MGHDK and SYGVNS. PBMCs were isolated by Ficoll-Paque density gradient centrifugation. Points the paper makes about the study in general: Some responding clones were detected in pre-infection memory, suggesting pre-existing cross-reactive memory T cells joined the SARS-CoV-2 response. Clones that contracted from day 15 to 85 showed balanced CD4/CD8 phenotypes, whereas a second wave of clones that expanded from day 15 to 37 leaned towards CD4+. The study included only a couple of mild cases, and larger cohorts that include severe cases with pre-infection samples were judged to be necessary. Contracting CD4+ clones were found mainly in CM and EM memory subsets, while CD8+ clones were enriched in EMRA. Whether the second-wave clones peaking on day 37 were SARS-CoV-2 specific was not confirmed.

The sample was run on an Illumina NovaSeq 6000. cDNA libraries for TCRalpha and TCRbeta were prepared by 5'RACE using constant-segment primers, with sample barcodes and unique molecular identifiers added. Trizol reagent was used to extract RNA from every sample. Libraries were amplified in two PCR steps, with a second sample barcode and Illumina TruSeq adapters added in the second step. Libraries were sequenced on an Illumina NovaSeq with 2 x 150 bp paired-end reads. Per the source publication's procedure: The reads were demultiplexed and collapsed into UMI-guided consensus sequences using migec v1.2.7. Using mixcr v2.1.11, the UMI consensuses were aligned to TRA and TRB V and J templates and assembled into clonotypes. A clonotype was counted as expanded or contracted only if both edgeR and NoisET called the change significant, with noise models trained on biological replicates. For edgeR calls, a false discovery rate-adjusted p below 0.01 and a log2 fold-change threshold of 1 were applied. PCA with hierarchical clustering of max-normalized trajectories of the 1000 most abundant clonotypes was used as exploratory dynamics analysis. Separately sequenced CD4+ and CD8+ repertoires were used to assign a CD4 or CD8 phenotype to each responding clone. TCRdb reworked the public reads: Q25 trimming with fastp, MiXCR clone assembly, productive beta chains retained. Identical CDR3 protein sequences are pooled into one entry, listed with their most common genes and DNA. None of the V and J calls come from the authors' own analysis; TCRdb made them. Within this sample are fewer than 500,000 distinct CDR3 sequences, with around 27% of them counted one time only. Clones ranked in the top ten supply 9.5% to 15% of the sample.

The V and J segments used are TRBV25-1 and TRBJ2-7; 9 of the junction bases match TRBD2. This TCR was recovered from an adult woman who had mild COVID-19 (a few samples of this study predate the infection). The sample titles of this study are shuffled in the database, so cell type and time point are left out; the donor was told from shared clones. Specimen: PBMCs or a T cell subset sorted from them (not recorded which). The DNA sequence is TGTGCCAGCAGCCCCGGGACTAGCAACTCATACGAGCAGTACTTC. This sequence encodes CASSPGTSNSYEQYF.